This TCR beta chain originates from a study of blood T cell repertoires in COVID-19. Study-wide background: The United States, Italy and Spain were the sources of the acute and convalescent COVID-19 samples.

Living in roughly 23 US areas, the participants were between roughly 18 and 90 years of age. In the authors' methods: Nucleated cell counts were estimated from reference gene primer amplification. Sequenced by immunoSEQ multiplex PCR; TCRdb stores in-frame clones only, minus some. V and J calls and clone size follow that table, whereas D and trimming were derived from the DNA. The table shows about 180,000 clones, with roughly 85% occurring only once. The trim removed 4 bases at V and 1 base at J, leaving 14 bases unmatched. The CDR3 is 17 residues long. Germline V gene sequence: CDR1 SGHRS, CDR2 YFSETQ.

The chain couples TRBV5-1 to TRBJ2-7; TRBD1 agrees at 7 bases. This TCR came from a man in his sixties who had recovered from COVID-19. The source material was PBMCs or T cells enriched from blood (not recorded which). CDR3 sequence (DNA): TGCGCCAGCAGCCTAAAAAGAGGGACAGACTTTTCCTACGAGCAGTACTTC. This codes for CASSLKRGTDFSYEQYF.